These 26 T cell receptor beta chains share one sample of origin, sequenced in a study of blood T cell repertoires in COVID-19. Profiling relied on immunoSEQ multiplex PCR, and the TCRdb table lists in-frame clones only, not all of them. The sample gives 310,000 or so clones, approximately 88% of which show up once; roughly a tenth is in the top ten. Specimen: peripheral blood. Every receptor here comes from a man under 40 with COVID-19, enrolled during active disease.

The genes are TRBV7-2 and TRBJ2-5; D might be TRBD2 (6 bases). The CDR3 is 15 amino acids. Germline CDR1 is SGHTA and CDR2 is FQGNSA. Trimming left V 1 base short and J 2 bases short, with 11 bases between. DNA for the CDR3: TGTGCCAGCAGCTTAGTTGCGGGGAGGCAAGAGACCCAGTACTTC. It codes for CASSLVAGRQETQYF.

The rearrangement uses TRBV15 and TRBJ1-5, with a weak D call TRBD1 (5 bases). The CDR3 has 15 amino acids. Trimming removed 0 bases at V and 10 bases at J, with 16 bases between. Germline V gene sequence: CDR1 LNHNV, CDR2 YYDKDF (reference sequence). In DNA form, the CDR3 reads TGTGCCACCAGCAGAGATCGCGGCAGGGAAAGCCCCCAGCATTTT. Translating it yields CATSRDRGRESPQHF.

This clone was recorded a few times. The genes are TRBV18 and TRBJ1-5; D possibly corresponds to TRBD1 (6 bases). Germline V gene lookup returns CDR1 KGHSH and CDR2 LQKENI. The CDR3 is 15 amino acids. The ends were cut back, 3 bases at V and 5 bases at J, with 14 bases in the middle. The CDR3 loop is CASSPERGQYQPQHF. The CDR3 DNA sequence: TGTGCCAGCTCACCCGAACGAGGACAGTATCAGCCCCAGCATTTT.

The rearrangement uses TRBV15 and TRBJ2-7; TRBD2 matches 8 bases. The CDR3 totals 16 residues. With 2 bases clipped from V and 7 bases from J, the junction kept 13 bases outside the gene matches. CDR1 is LNHNV, CDR2 YYDKDF, per germline (reference sequence). Here the CDR3 DNA reads TGTGCCACCAGCAGAACTGTTGGCGGGGGGCCGCGAGAGCAGTACTTC. Protein sequence: CATSRTVGGGPREQYF.

The rearrangement links TRBV29-1 to TRBJ2-7, with D maybe TRBD1 (6 bases). CDR1 and CDR2 from the germline V gene are SQVTM and ANQGSEA. V lost 5 bases, J lost 2 bases, and 13 bases lay in between. The CDR3 totals 13 residues. CDR3 sequence reads: CSVFSGHTYEQYF. DNA for the CDR3: TGCAGCGTTTTTTCGGGACACACCTACGAGCAGTACTTC.

V usage is TRBV11-1 and J usage is TRBJ2-3; D unresolved. With 5 bases removed from V and 0 bases from J, the gap between germline ends came to 15 bases. Germline V gene sequence: CDR1 SGHAT, CDR2 FQDESV (reference sequence). The CDR3 loop spans 16 amino acids. The CDR3 loop reads CASSRRRRQSTDTQYF. In nucleotides, the CDR3 is TGTGCCAGCAGCCGCCGAAGGCGGCAGAGCACAGATACGCAGTATTTT.

This clone appeared a few times. Other DNA sequences in the same sample also yield this CDR3. This chain connects TRBV15 to TRBJ1-5; a possible D gene is TRBD1 (5 bases). The CDR3 length is 13 residues. Per the germline V gene, CDR1 is LNHNV and CDR2 is YYDKDF (reference sequence). Trimming left V 5 bases short and J 6 bases short, with 11 bases between. CDR3 loop: CATSPQGGQPQHF. The CDR3 nucleotides are TGTGCCACCAGCCCTCAGGGTGGTCAGCCCCAGCATTTT.

The genes are TRBV4-3 and TRBJ1-3; D is possibly TRBD1 (6 bases). This CDR3 region has 15 residues. V shed 2 bases and J shed 1 base, with 9 bases lying between them. Per the germline V gene, CDR1 is LGHNA and CDR2 is YSLEER. Here the CDR3 DNA reads TGCGCCAGCAGCCAACAACAGGGTTCTGGAAACACCATATATTTT. Amino acids: CASSQQQGSGNTIYF.

This chain connects TRBV5-1 to TRBJ2-1; 10 bases are a match to TRBD2. This CDR3 region has 16 residues. The ends lost 7 bases at V and 5 bases at J; junction bases unmatched: 12. CDR1 SGHRS and CDR2 YFSETQ come from the germline V gene. The CDR3 is CASALTGTSVNNEQFF. In DNA form, the CDR3 reads TGCGCCAGCGCCCTGACCGGGACTAGCGTGAACAATGAGCAGTTCTTC.

This chain uses TRBV7-3 with TRBJ2-3; weak D call: TRBD2 (5 bases). V lost 6 bases to trimming and J lost 2 bases, with 15 bases between them. Germline V gene sequence: CDR1 SGHTA, CDR2 FQGTGA. CDR3 length equals 15 residues. CDR3 loop: CASRQSGLYTDTQYF. CDR3 sequence (DNA): TGTGCCAGCAGACAGAGCGGCCTCTACACAGATACGCAGTATTTT.

The rearrangement uses TRBV5-4 and TRBJ1-2; D gene uncertain. CDR3 length: 18 residues. Looked up from germline, CDR1 is SGHNT and CDR2 is YYREEE (reference sequence). V was cut by 0 bases and J by 6 bases, with 24 bases left in between. The CDR3 region is CASSLAGARATSYDGYTF. The CDR3 nucleotides read TGTGCCAGCAGCTTGGCCGGCGCGAGGGCAACCTCCTATGATGGCTACACCTTC.

The rearrangement uses TRBV7-3 and TRBJ1-1; TRBD1 matches 8 bases. Germline CDR1 reads SGHTA; CDR2 reads FQGTGA. The V segment lost 3 bases and the J segment 10 bases; nucleotides outside the gene matches: 4. CDR3 length: 12 residues. Written as DNA, the CDR3 is TGTGCCAGCAGCTTGACAGGGGCGAGAGCTTTCTTT. Encoded protein: CASSLTGARAFF.

This clone was seen a single time. The chain has TRBV18 and TRBJ1-2; unclear D gene. The CDR3 runs to 15 residues. Germline assignment: CDR1 KGHSH and CDR2 LQKENI. Deletions cut 0 bases from V and 4 bases from J, with 12 bases between. CDR3 in DNA: TGTGCCAGCTCACCACCTTCCACGGTTATCTATGGCTACACCTTC. Translated: CASSPPSTVIYGYTF.

In the case of this clone: A single base separates this from a much larger clone, so it may be a read error. Other DNA sequences in this sample translate to the same CDR3. The chain has TRBV28 and TRBJ1-2, with D maybe TRBD1 (6 bases). The CDR3 extends over 15 amino acids. The V and J ends lost 2 bases and 1 base respectively, with 11 bases between them. Germline CDR1 is MDHEN and CDR2 is SYDVKM. The CDR3 here is CASSLGGAGNYGYTF. The CDR3 region has the DNA TGTGCCAGCAGTTTAGGGGGGGCGGGTAACTATGGCTACACCTTC.

The gene calls are TRBV28 and TRBJ1-2; no reliable D call. V was pared by 1 base and J by 1 base, with 7 bases between. The CDR3 length is 14 residues. CDR1 is MDHEN and CDR2 is SYDVKM in the germline V gene. The CDR3 bases are TGTGCCAGCAGTTTATTAGCCAATAACTATGGCTACACCTTC. Its protein product is CASSLLANNYGYTF.

The genes are TRBV12-3 or TRBV12-4 and TRBJ2-3; no definite D call. The length of the CDR3 is 12 residues. Between the trimmed V and J ends, which lost 10 bases and 3 bases, there was a span of 11 bases. The CDR3 here is CATIRYTDTQYF. The CDR3 nucleotides read TGTGCCACCATCCGGTATACAGATACGCAGTATTTT.

J is TRBJ2-1 and V is TRBV29-1; TRBD2 aligns across 7 bases. Losses at the gene ends were 3 bases for V and 4 bases for J; bases not matched to a gene: 6. The CDR3 sequence is 14 residues long. CDR1 and CDR2 from the germline V gene are SQVTM and ANQGSEA. The CDR3: CSVDGSGPYNEQFF. The CDR3 bases are TGCAGCGTTGACGGTAGCGGGCCTTACAATGAGCAGTTCTTC.

This chain joins TRBV7-2 and TRBJ2-3, with 9 bases fitting TRBD2. The ends lost 2 bases at V and 2 bases at J; junction bases unmatched: 14. Germline V gene sequence: CDR1 SGHTA, CDR2 FQGNSA. The CDR3 has 19 amino acids. As DNA, the CDR3 is TGTGCCAGCAGCTTATCTCAGCGGGGGGCCTCCCCCCTCACAGATACGCAGTATTTT. It translates to CASSLSQRGASPLTDTQYF.

The chain joins TRBV30 to TRBJ2-1, with 8 bases aligning to TRBD2. V shed 8 bases, J shed 10 bases, and the junction held 16 bases outside the gene matches. This CDR3 spans 14 amino acids. CDR1 and CDR2 from the germline V gene are GTSNPN and SVGIG (reference sequence). The CDR3 here is CAGDSGALRKEQFF. In DNA, the CDR3 is TGTGCCGGGGATAGCGGGGCCCTTCGCAAAGAGCAGTTCTTC.

The chain uses TRBV15 and TRBJ1-4; 9 bases are a match to TRBD1. The length of the CDR3 is 15 residues. Per the germline V gene, CDR1 is LNHNV and CDR2 is YYDKDF (reference sequence). With V trimmed by 3 bases and J by 6 bases, 5 bases remained unmatched. The CDR3 coding sequence is TGTGCCACCAGCAGCAACAGGGGGCGTTATGAAAAACTGTTTTTT. Residues: CATSSNRGRYEKLFF.

The chain recombines TRBV4-3 with TRBJ1-5; D gene unclear. V was clipped by 1 base and J by 9 bases, with 10 bases between them. This CDR3 has 13 amino acids. Germline V lookup: CDR1 LGHNA, CDR2 YSLEER. CDR3 in DNA: TGCGCCAGCAGCCAAGTTCAAAGCGGGCCCCAGCATTTT. As protein: CASSQVQSGPQHF.

The rearrangement uses TRBV4-1 and TRBJ2-7, with a possible D match to TRBD1 (6 bases). The V gene lost 0 bases and the J gene lost 3 bases, with 9 bases spanning the gap. The germline V gene encodes CDR1 MGHRA and CDR2 YSYEKL. CDR3 length: 14 residues. This CDR3 is CASSQEARGYEQYF. In DNA form, the CDR3 reads TGCGCCAGCAGCCAAGAGGCCAGGGGCTACGAGCAGTACTTC.

The chain couples TRBV4-3 to TRBJ1-1; D possibly corresponds to TRBD1 (5 bases). The V end was cut by 2 bases, the J end by 1 base, with 17 bases between. This CDR3 contains 17 residues. CDR1 is LGHNA and CDR2 is YSLEER in the germline V gene. Here the CDR3 DNA reads TGCGCCAGCAGCCAACACTTCCAAGGTCAGGGGAACACTGAAGCTTTCTTT. Translated: CASSQHFQGQGNTEAFF.

The rearrangement uses TRBV11-2 and TRBJ2-1; 8 positions agree with TRBD2. Germline CDR1 and CDR2: SGHAT and FQNNGV. The CDR3 is 16 amino acids. The junction had 8 bases not matched to a gene; V was cut back by 2 bases and J by 5 bases. The CDR3 sequence: CASSLRAAGAHNEQFF. CDR3 DNA: TGTGCCAGCAGCTTACGTGCAGCGGGAGCCCACAATGAGCAGTTCTTC.

This chain links TRBV6-5 with TRBJ2-7, with D perhaps matching TRBD2 (7 bases). Germline CDR1 and CDR2: MNHEY and SVGAGI. CDR3 length: 16 amino acids. Trimming pared 0 bases from V and 3 bases from J, leaving 15 bases between. In DNA, the CDR3 is TGTGCCAGCAGTTACTCAGGGGGGGGGAGCCTCTACGAGCAGTACTTC. It is translated as CASSYSGGGSLYEQYF.

V and J are TRBV6-5 and TRBJ2-2; 8 bases agree with TRBD2. Germline values: CDR1 MNHEY, CDR2 SVGAGI. This CDR3 is 15 amino acids long. V lost 4 bases, J lost 3 bases, and 4 bases stayed unmatched. DNA for the CDR3: TGTGCCAGCAGTTCCGGGACTAGACACACCGGGGAGCTGTTTTTT. Translated, it gives CASSSGTRHTGELFF.